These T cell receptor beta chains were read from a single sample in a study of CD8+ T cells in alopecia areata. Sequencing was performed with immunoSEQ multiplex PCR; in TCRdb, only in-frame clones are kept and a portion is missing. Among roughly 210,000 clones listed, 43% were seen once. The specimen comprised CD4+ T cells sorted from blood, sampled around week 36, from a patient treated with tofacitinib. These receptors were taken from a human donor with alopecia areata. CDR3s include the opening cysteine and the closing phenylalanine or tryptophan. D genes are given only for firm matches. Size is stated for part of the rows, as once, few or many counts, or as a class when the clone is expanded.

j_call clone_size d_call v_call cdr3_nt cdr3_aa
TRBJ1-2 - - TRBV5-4 TGTGCCAGCAGCTTGCCGGGGTATGACTATGGCTACACCTTC CASSLPGYDYGYTF
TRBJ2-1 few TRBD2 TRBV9 TGTGCCAGCAGCGCAGGGACTAGCGGGAGGTCCTACAATGAGCAGTTCTTC CASSAGTSGRSYNEQFF
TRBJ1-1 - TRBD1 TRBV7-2 TGTGCCAGCAGCTTAGATCCGGGACAGGGCCTCACTGAAGCTTTCTTT CASSLDPGQGLTEAFF
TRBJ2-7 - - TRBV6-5 TGTGCCAGCGGTCAGTCCTACGAGCAGTACTTC CASGQSYEQYF
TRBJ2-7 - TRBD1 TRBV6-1 TGTGCCAGCAGGGGGACAGGGGCGGGTGAGCAGTACTTC CASRGTGAGEQYF
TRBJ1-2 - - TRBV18 TGTGCCAGCTCACCTATCGGGTCGTTCTATGGCTACACCTTC CASSPIGSFYGYTF
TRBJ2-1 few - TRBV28 TGTGCCAGCAGTTTCCCTGGAGGCGGGAATGAGCAGTTCTTC CASSFPGGGNEQFF
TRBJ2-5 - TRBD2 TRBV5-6 TGTGCCAGCAGCTTGGGAGGTAGCGGGAGCGAGACCCAGTACTTC CASSLGGSGSETQYF
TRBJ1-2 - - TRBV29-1 TGCAGCGTGGTAGACCAGGGAGATGGCTACACCTTC CSVVDQGDGYTF
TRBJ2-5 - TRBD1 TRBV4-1 TGCGCCAGCAGCCGCCTAAGGGGGCCCCAAGAGACCCAGTACTTC CASSRLRGPQETQYF
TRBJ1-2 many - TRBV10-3 TGTGCCATCAGTGAGGGAAGGGAGTCCCATGGCTACACCTTC CAISEGRESHGYTF
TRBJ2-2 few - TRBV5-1 TGCGCCAGCAGCCCTAGGGGGGACACCGGGGAGCTGTTTTTT CASSPRGDTGELFF
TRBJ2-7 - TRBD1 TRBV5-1 TGCGCCAGCAGCCCAACGACAGGGGGTGCCTACGAGCAGTACTTC CASSPTTGGAYEQYF
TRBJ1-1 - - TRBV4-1 TGCGCCAGCAGCCAAGTGTTCGGTACTGAAGCTTTCTTT CASSQVFGTEAFF
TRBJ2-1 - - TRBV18 TGTGCCAGCTCACTACTGGCGGGATCCGACAATGAGCAGTTCTTC CASSLLAGSDNEQFF
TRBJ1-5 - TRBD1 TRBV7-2 TGTGCCAGCAGCTTATCGACAGGGGGAAATCAGCCCCAGCATTTT CASSLSTGGNQPQHF
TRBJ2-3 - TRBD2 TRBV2 TGTGCCAGCAGAGAGGGACTAGCGGGGGGAACAGATACGCAGTATTTT CASREGLAGGTDTQYF
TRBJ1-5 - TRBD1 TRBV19 TGTGCCAGTAGTCCAGGGGGTTGGGAGCCCCAGCATTTT CASSPGGWEPQHF
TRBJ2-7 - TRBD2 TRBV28 TGTGCCAGCAGTTTTTCGTCCGGGAGGCCTCAGAACACCTACGAGCAGTACTTC CASSFSSGRPQNTYEQYF
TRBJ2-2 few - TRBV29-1 TGCAGCGTTGCGGGAAGCACGAACACCGGGGAGCTGTTTTTT CSVAGSTNTGELFF
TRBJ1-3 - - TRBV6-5 TGTGCCAGCAGTCGGGACTTTACTGGAAACACCATATATTTT CASSRDFTGNTIYF
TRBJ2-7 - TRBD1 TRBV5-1 TGCGCCAGCAGCTTGGCAGGGGGATCAGCCTACGAGCAGTACTTC CASSLAGGSAYEQYF
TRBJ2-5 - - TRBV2 TGTGCCAGCAGTCGCAGGGGAGAAGAGACCCAGTACTTC CASSRRGEETQYF
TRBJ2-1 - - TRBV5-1 TGCGCCAGCAGCTTGGCTTCGGATTTGTACAATGAGCAGTTCTTC CASSLASDLYNEQFF
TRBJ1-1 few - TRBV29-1 TGCAGCGGAGTTGGGCGGCAGGATAACACTGAAGCTTTCTTT CSGVGRQDNTEAFF
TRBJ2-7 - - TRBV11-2 TGTGCCAGCAGCTTAGGGGGAGCGAGGAGCTCCTACGAGCAGTACTTC CASSLGGARSSYEQYF
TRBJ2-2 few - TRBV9 TGTGCCAGCAGCACCACAGCGGGCGCTACCGGGGAGCTGTTTTTT CASSTTAGATGELFF
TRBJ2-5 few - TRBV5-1 TGCGCCAGCAGCTTGTGGTACACTCAAGAGACCCAGTACTTC CASSLWYTQETQYF
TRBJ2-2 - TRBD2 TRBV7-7 TGTGCTAGCAGCCCCGCGGGGGGGACCGGGGAGCTGTTTTTT CASSPAGGTGELFF
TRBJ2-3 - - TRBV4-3 TGCGCCAGCAGCCAAGAACGGCTCACAGATACGCAGTATTTT CASSQERLTDTQYF
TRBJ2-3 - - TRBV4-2 TGTGCCAGCAGCCAAAGACGGAGCGACACAGATACGCAGTATTTT CASSQRRSDTDTQYF
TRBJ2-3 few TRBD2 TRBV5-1 TGCGCCAGCAGCTTGGAACTAGCGGACACAGATACGCAGTATTTT CASSLELADTDTQYF
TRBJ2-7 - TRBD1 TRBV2 TGTGCCAGCAGTTCCGACAGGGTTGGTTACGAGCAGTACTTC CASSSDRVGYEQYF
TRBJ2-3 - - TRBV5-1 TGCGCCAGCACTGTCGGCGGAAGAAGCACAGATACGCAGTATTTT CASTVGGRSTDTQYF
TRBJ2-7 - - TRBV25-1 TGTGCCAGCAGACCCCTAGGAACTCACGAGCAGTACTTC CASRPLGTHEQYF
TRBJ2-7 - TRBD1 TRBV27 TGTGCCAGCAGTTTATCGTGGCAGGGGGCTTACGAGCAGTACTTC CASSLSWQGAYEQYF
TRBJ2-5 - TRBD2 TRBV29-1 TGCAGCGTACCGGGAGGGGCGGGGGAGACCCAGTACTTC CSVPGGAGETQYF
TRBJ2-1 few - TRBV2 TGTGCCAGCAGTCAGGGGTCTAGATCCTACAATGAGCAGTTCTTC CASSQGSRSYNEQFF
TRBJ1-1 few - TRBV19 TGTGCCAGTAGTATTATGGGAACTGAAGCTTTCTTT CASSIMGTEAFF
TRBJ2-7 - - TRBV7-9 TGTGCCAGCAGCTTAGTTTCCCACGAGCAGTACTTC CASSLVSHEQYF
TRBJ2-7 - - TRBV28 TGTGCCAGCAGTTTAGGTCCCTCCTACGAGCAGTACTTC CASSLGPSYEQYF
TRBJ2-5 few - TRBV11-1 TGTGCCAGCAGCTTGGGCGGACCGGGGACCCAGTACTTC CASSLGGPGTQYF
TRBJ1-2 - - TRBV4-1 TGCGCCAGCAGCCCCCCCGCAGATAACTATGGCTACACCTTC CASSPPADNYGYTF
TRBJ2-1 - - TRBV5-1 TGCGCCAGCAGTGGGTATTACGAGCAGTTCTTC CASSGYYEQFF
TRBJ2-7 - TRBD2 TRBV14 TGTGCCAGCAGCCAAGACTTCGCTAGCGGGGGCTACGAGCAGTACTTC CASSQDFASGGYEQYF
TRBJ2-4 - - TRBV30 TGTGCCTGGTCGACAGGTAACATTCAGTACTTC CAWSTGNIQYF
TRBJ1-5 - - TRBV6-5 TGTGCCAGCAGCCGGAACTTAGGATATCAGCCCCAGCATTTT CASSRNLGYQPQHF
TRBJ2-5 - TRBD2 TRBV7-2 TGTGCCAGCAGCTGGGGGACTAGCGGGAGGGCCTCGCGAGAGACCCAGTACTTC CASSWGTSGRASRETQYF
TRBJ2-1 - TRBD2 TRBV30 TGTGCCCTCGAGAAATGGACTAGCGGGAGCTACAATGAGCAGTTCTTC CALEKWTSGSYNEQFF
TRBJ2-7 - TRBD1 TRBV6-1 TGTGCCAGCAGTAGGCAGGGGGCTCCCTACGAGCAGTACTTC CASSRQGAPYEQYF
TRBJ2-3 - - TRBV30 TGTGCCTGGAGTGTAATAGACCCGACGGAGGGTACGCAGTATTTT CAWSVIDPTEGTQYF
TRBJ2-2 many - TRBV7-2 TGTGCCAGCAAGGCAGGGGCCCCCGGGGAGCTGTTTTTT CASKAGAPGELFF
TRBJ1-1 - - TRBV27 TGTGCCAGCAGTTTGACGTCCCGGTCTGGGACTGAAGCTTTCTTT CASSLTSRSGTEAFF
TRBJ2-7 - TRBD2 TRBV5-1 TGCGCCAGCACTCCTGGGACTAGCCGCTCCTACGAGCAGTACTTC CASTPGTSRSYEQYF
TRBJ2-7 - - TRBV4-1 TGCGCCAGCAGCCAAGAGGAGTACCCACTAGATACCTACGAGCAGTACTTC CASSQEEYPLDTYEQYF
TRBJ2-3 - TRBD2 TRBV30 TGTGCCTGGAGTGTCAGCTTTGGGACTAGCGGGAGAGGGGGTACGCAGTATTTT CAWSVSFGTSGRGGTQYF
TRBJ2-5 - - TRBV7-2 TGTGCCAGCACAAGGGGGAGGGCATCAGAGACCCAGTACTTC CASTRGRASETQYF